This is a list of T cell receptor beta chains from one sample in a study of blood T cell repertoires in COVID-19. Sequencing used immunoSEQ multiplex PCR; TCRdb keeps in-frame clones, though not all of them. The sample yields tens of thousands of clones, roughly nine tenths seen once. Input material: peripheral blood. The source of these receptors is a woman older than 75 with acute or convalescent COVID-19. Both conserved end residues are part of each CDR3. Fields, in order: clone size, J gene, D gene, V gene, CDR3 protein, CDR3 DNA. A D gene is named only where the DNA matches it firmly. Some rows mark clone size as missing; the rest say once, few, many or name a class of expanded clone.

>NA|TRBJ1-6|NA|TRBV11-3
CASSLDRGAPLHF
TGTGCCAGCAGCCTTGACCGGGGTGCACCCCTCCACTTT
>NA|TRBJ1-6|TRBD1|TRBV5-1
CASRQDRAGSPLHF
TGCGCCAGCAGACAGGACAGGGCGGGGTCACCCCTCCACTTT
>NA|TRBJ1-6|NA|TRBV27
CASKTTTRESNSPLHF
TGTGCCAGCAAGACTACTACACGGGAAAGCAATTCACCCCTCCACTTT
>once|TRBJ2-7|TRBD2|TRBV11-2
CASSLGGAGTSYEQYF
TGTGCCAGCAGCTTAGGGGGAGCGGGGACCTCCTACGAGCAGTACTTC
>NA|TRBJ1-6|NA|TRBV19
CASSEYNNSPLHF
TGTGCCAGTAGCGAATACAATAATTCACCCCTCCACTTT
>NA|TRBJ1-1|NA|TRBV28
CASIQNANTEAFF
TGTGCCAGCATTCAGAACGCGAACACTGAAGCTTTCTTT
>NA|TRBJ2-3|NA|TRBV5-1
CASSLGHGGHADTQYF
TGCGCCAGCAGCTTAGGGCACGGAGGGCACGCAGATACGCAGTATTTT
>NA|TRBJ1-6|TRBD1|TRBV6-5
CASSQGAQSSPLHF
TGTGCCAGCAGTCAGGGGGCGCAGAGTTCACCCCTCCACTTT
>NA|TRBJ1-4|TRBD1|TRBV10-2
CASSDPGRGLFF
TGCGCCAGCAGCGATCCCGGCAGGGGGTTGTTTTTT
>NA|TRBJ2-7|NA|TRBV30
CAWSASIRGEQYF
TGTGCCTGGAGTGCCTCAATAAGGGGCGAGCAGTACTTC
>NA|TRBJ2-1|TRBD2|TRBV9
CASSGGAGRSYNEQFF
TGTGCCAGCAGCGGAGGAGCGGGGCGCTCCTACAATGAGCAGTTCTTC
>once|TRBJ2-3|TRBD1|TRBV4-2
CASSQGTGGSDTQYF
TGTGCCAGCAGCCAAGGCACAGGGGGCTCGGATACGCAGTATTTT
>NA|TRBJ1-6|NA|TRBV4-1
CASSQGGRQPSSYNSPLHF
TGCGCCAGCAGCCAAGGAGGTCGACAGCCGAGCTCCTATAATTCACCCCTCCACTTT
>NA|TRBJ1-1|NA|TRBV6-6
CASSPLTIRPGKNTEAFF
TGTGCCAGCAGTCCACTCACCATACGTCCAGGGAAGAACACTGAAGCTTTCTTT
>NA|TRBJ2-2|TRBD1|TRBV2
CASRRTGITGELFF
TGTGCCAGCAGACGGACAGGGATCACCGGGGAGCTGTTTTTT
>NA|TRBJ1-1|NA|TRBV12-3/TRBV12-4
CASSWGGNTEAFF
TGTGCCAGCAGTTGGGGGGGGAACACTGAAGCTTTCTTT
>NA|TRBJ1-5|NA|TRBV18
CASSPPGRAGQPQHF
TGTGCCAGCTCACCACCGGGCAGGGCTGGTCAGCCCCAGCATTTT
>NA|TRBJ1-2|NA|TRBV3-1/TRBV3-2
CASSQRRTGYGYTF
TGTGCCAGCAGCCAACGACGGACTGGATATGGCTACACCTTC
>NA|TRBJ1-4|TRBD1|TRBV11-2
CASSPRQGSNEKLFF
TGTGCCAGCAGCCCAAGACAGGGATCTAATGAAAAACTGTTTTTT
>once|TRBJ1-2|NA|TRBV11-2
CASSSADLGGYGYTF
TGTGCCAGCAGCTCCGCCGATTTAGGGGGCTATGGCTACACCTTC
>NA|TRBJ1-1|NA|TRBV6-5
CASSQTGQMNTEAFF
TGTGCCAGCAGCCAGACGGGACAAATGAACACTGAAGCTTTCTTT
>NA|TRBJ2-6|TRBD2|TRBV27
CASSLISGRASGANVLTF
TGTGCCAGCAGTTTAATAAGCGGGAGGGCCTCTGGGGCCAACGTCCTGACTTTC
>NA|TRBJ2-7|TRBD1|TRBV6-5
CASSRVDRAHEQYF
TGTGCCAGCAGTAGGGTCGACAGGGCCCACGAGCAGTACTTC
>few|TRBJ1-1|NA|TRBV19
CASSTGTPLAEAFF
TGTGCCAGTAGTACCGGGACACCGCTCGCTGAAGCTTTCTTT
>NA|TRBJ1-5|TRBD1|TRBV3-1/TRBV3-2
CASSQSTGSNQPQHF
TGTGCCAGCAGCCAATCGACAGGGAGCAATCAGCCCCAGCATTTT
>once|TRBJ1-2|NA|TRBV19
CASSISRGRGGGYTF
TGTGCCAGTAGTATCTCTCGTGGGAGGGGAGGTGGCTACACCTTC
>NA|TRBJ1-1|TRBD1|TRBV28
CASSLWDSVNTEAFF
TGTGCCAGCAGTTTGTGGGACAGCGTGAACACTGAAGCTTTCTTT
>NA|TRBJ2-7|TRBD1|TRBV29-1
CSVVGQGASYEQYF
TGCAGCGTTGTGGGACAGGGGGCATCGTACGAGCAGTACTTC
>NA|TRBJ1-2|TRBD1|TRBV7-9
CASSLGTGNYGYTF
TGTGCCAGCAGCTTAGGGACAGGGAACTATGGCTACACCTTC
>NA|TRBJ2-1|NA|TRBV24-1
CATSDPGTARWDEQFF
TGTGCCACCAGTGACCCCGGGACTGCGAGATGGGATGAGCAGTTCTTC
>NA|TRBJ1-2|TRBD1|TRBV2
CASSPEDRGAGYGYTF
TGTGCCAGCAGCCCTGAGGACAGGGGCGCTGGCTATGGCTACACCTTC
>NA|TRBJ2-1|TRBD2|TRBV6-5
CASTDFERGEQFF
TGTGCCAGCACCGATTTCGAGCGGGGTGAGCAGTTCTTC
>NA|TRBJ2-4|NA|TRBV28
CARTPPAANIQYF
TGTGCCAGAACGCCCCCGGCGGCAAACATTCAGTACTTC
>NA|TRBJ2-7|NA|TRBV15
CATSREGGGYEQYF
TGTGCCACCAGCAGAGAGGGTGGAGGTTACGAGCAGTACTTC
>NA|TRBJ2-5|NA|TRBV4-1
CASSQIRAGTQYF
TGCGCCAGCAGCCAGATCCGCGCAGGGACCCAGTACTTC
>NA|TRBJ2-3|TRBD2|TRBV9
CASSVTSGASTDTQYF
TGTGCCAGCAGCGTCACTAGCGGGGCAAGCACAGATACGCAGTATTTT
>NA|TRBJ2-1|TRBD2|TRBV30
CACTGLADNEQFF
TGTGCCTGTACGGGACTAGCGGACAATGAGCAGTTCTTC
>NA|TRBJ2-5|NA|TRBV7-2
CASSPRTPQETQYF
TGTGCCAGCAGCCCACGGACTCCTCAAGAGACCCAGTACTTC
>NA|TRBJ2-7|TRBD1|TRBV6-5
CASSLDRVEQYF
TGTGCCAGCAGTTTAGACAGGGTCGAGCAGTACTTC
>NA|TRBJ2-5|NA|TRBV28
CASRTHPGQEGETQYF
TGTGCCAGCAGAACCCACCCGGGGCAGGAGGGAGAGACCCAGTACTTC
>NA|TRBJ1-2|NA|TRBV6-6
CASSSTGRDYGYTF
TGTGCCAGCAGTTCTACAGGGAGGGACTATGGCTACACCTTC
>NA|TRBJ2-3|TRBD1|TRBV19
CATRSRTGQQSSTDTQYF
TGTGCCACTAGATCCAGGACAGGGCAACAGTCTAGCACAGATACGCAGTATTTT
>NA|TRBJ2-7|NA|TRBV14
CASSQVGAYEQYF
TGTGCCAGCAGCCAAGTAGGAGCCTACGAGCAGTACTTC
>NA|TRBJ2-5|NA|TRBV30
CAWSVKSIQETQYF
TGTGCCTGGAGTGTTAAAAGCATCCAAGAGACCCAGTACTTC
>NA|TRBJ1-2|TRBD1|TRBV3-1/TRBV3-2
CASSQHDREDYGYTF
TGTGCCAGCAGCCAGCACGACAGGGAGGACTATGGCTACACCTTC